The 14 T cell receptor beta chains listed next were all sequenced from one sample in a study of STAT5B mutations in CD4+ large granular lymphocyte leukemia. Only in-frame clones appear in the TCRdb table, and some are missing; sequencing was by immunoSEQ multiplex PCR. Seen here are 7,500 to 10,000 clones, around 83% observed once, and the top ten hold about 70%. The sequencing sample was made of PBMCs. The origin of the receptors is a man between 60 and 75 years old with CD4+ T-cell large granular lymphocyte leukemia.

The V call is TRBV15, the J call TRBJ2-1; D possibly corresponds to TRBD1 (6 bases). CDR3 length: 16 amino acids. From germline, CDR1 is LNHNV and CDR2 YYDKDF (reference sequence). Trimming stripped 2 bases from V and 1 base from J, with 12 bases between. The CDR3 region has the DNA TGTGCCACCAGCAGAAATAGGCAGGGGTCCTACAATGAGCAGTTCTTC. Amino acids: CATSRNRQGSYNEQFF.

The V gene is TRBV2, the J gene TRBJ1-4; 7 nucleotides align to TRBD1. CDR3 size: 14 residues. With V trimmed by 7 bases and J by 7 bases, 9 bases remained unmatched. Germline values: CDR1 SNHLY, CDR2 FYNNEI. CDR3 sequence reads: CASNLQGTLEKLFF. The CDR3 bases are TGTGCCAGCAACCTACAGGGGACCCTTGAAAAACTGTTTTTT.

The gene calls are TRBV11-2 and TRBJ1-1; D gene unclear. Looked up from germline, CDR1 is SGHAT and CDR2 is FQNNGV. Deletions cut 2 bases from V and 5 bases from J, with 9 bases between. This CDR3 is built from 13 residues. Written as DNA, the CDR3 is TGTGCCAGCAGCTTAACGGGAGGGACTGAAGCTTTCTTT. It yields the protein CASSLTGGTEAFF.

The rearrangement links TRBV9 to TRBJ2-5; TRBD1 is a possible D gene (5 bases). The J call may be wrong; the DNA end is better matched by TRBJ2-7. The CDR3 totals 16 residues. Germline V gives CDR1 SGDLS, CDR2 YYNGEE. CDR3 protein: CASSVGGQGISYEQYF. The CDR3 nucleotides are TGTGCCAGCAGCGTAGGGGGTCAGGGTATCTCCTACGAGCAGTACTTC.

CDR3 DNA sequence: TGCAGCGTTTCGGGTCTGTTTAGGGGACAGGGCACAGATACGCAGTATTTT. Protein sequence: CSVSGLFRGQGTDTQYF. The V and J genes are TRBV29-1 and TRBJ2-3, with 8 positions matching TRBD1. The V and J ends lost 5 bases and 1 base, in that order; junction bases with no gene match: 14. Germline CDR1 is SQVTM and CDR2 is ANQGSEA. The CDR3 totals 17 residues.

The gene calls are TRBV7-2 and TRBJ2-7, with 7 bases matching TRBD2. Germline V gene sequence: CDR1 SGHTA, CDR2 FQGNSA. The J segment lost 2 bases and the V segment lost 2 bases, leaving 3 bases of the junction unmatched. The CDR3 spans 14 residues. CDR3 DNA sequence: TGTGCCAGCAGCTTACTCAGCGGGACCTACGAGCAGTACTTC. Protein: CASSLLSGTYEQYF.

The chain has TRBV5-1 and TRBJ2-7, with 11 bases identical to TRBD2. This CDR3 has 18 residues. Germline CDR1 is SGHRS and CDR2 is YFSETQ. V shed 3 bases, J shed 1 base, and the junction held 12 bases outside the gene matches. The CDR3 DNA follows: TGCGCCAGCAGCTCCGGGACTAGCGGCCGAAAACCTTCCTACGAGCAGTACTTC. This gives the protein CASSSGTSGRKPSYEQYF.

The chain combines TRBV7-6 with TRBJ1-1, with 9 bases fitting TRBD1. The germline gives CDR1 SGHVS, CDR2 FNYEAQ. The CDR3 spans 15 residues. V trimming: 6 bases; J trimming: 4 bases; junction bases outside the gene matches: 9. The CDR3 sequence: CASRPPGQGGTEAFF. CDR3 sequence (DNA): TGTGCCAGCAGACCACCGGGACAGGGCGGCACTGAAGCTTTCTTT.

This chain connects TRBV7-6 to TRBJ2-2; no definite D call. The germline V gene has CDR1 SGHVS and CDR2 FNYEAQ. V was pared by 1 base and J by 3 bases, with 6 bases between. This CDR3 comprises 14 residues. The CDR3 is CASSLGEHTGELFF. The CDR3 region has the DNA TGTGCCAGCAGCTTAGGGGAACACACCGGGGAGCTGTTTTTT.

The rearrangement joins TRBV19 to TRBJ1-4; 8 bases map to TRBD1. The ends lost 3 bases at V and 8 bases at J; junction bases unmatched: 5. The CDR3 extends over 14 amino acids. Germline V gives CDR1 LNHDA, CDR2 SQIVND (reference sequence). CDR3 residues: CASSIGTGPEKLFF. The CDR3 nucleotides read TGTGCCAGTAGTATCGGGACAGGACCCGAAAAACTGTTTTTT.

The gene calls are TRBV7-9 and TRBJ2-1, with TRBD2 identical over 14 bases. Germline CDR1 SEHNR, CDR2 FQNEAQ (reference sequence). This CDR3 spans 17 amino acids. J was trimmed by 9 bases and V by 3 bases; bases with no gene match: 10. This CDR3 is CASSLVGTSGSQGEQFF. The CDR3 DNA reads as TGTGCCAGCAGCTTGGTTGGGACTAGCGGGAGTCAGGGTGAGCAGTTCTTC. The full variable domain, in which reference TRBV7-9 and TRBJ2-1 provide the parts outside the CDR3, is DTGVSQNPRHKITKRGQNVTFRCDPISEHNRLYWYRQTLGQGPEFLTYFQNEAQLEKSRLLSDRFSAERPKGSFSTLEIQRTEQGDSAMYLCASSLVGTSGSQGEQFFGPGTRLTVL.

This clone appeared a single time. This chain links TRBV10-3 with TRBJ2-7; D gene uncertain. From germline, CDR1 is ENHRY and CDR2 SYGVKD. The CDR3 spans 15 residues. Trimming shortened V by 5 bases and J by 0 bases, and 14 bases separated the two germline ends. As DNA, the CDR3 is TGTGCCATCAGTCGCTCGGCAGAACCCTCCTACGAGCAGTACTTC. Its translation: CAISRSAEPSYEQYF.

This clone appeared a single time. The chain's CDR3 is CASKQSYEQYF. CDR3 DNA: TGTGCCAGCAAACAGTCCTACGAGCAGTACTTC. V usage is TRBV28 and J usage is TRBJ2-7, with D unclear. V was clipped by 7 bases and J by 1 base, with 5 bases between them. Germline-derived CDR1 and CDR2 are MDHEN and SYDVKM. This CDR3 contains 11 residues.

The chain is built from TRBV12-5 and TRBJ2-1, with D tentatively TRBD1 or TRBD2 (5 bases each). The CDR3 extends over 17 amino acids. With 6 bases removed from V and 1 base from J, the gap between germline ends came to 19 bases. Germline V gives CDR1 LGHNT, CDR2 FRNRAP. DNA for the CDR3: TGTGCTAGTGGCACGGCCTCCGGGGCTAGGTCCTACAATGAGCAGTTCTTC. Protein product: CASGTASGARSYNEQFF.